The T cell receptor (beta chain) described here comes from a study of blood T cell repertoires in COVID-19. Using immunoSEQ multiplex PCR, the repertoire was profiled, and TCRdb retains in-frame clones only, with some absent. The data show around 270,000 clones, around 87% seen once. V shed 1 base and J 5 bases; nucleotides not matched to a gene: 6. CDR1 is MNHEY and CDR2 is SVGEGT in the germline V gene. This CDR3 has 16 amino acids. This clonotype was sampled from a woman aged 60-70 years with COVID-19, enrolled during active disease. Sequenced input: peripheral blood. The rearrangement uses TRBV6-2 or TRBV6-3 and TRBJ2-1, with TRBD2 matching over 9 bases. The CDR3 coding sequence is TGTGCCAGCAGTTACTTCGGCGGGAGGGCGAACAATGAGCAGTTCTTC. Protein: CASSYFGGRANNEQFF.